Each of the 30 T cell receptor beta chains below was sequenced from the same sample in a study of vaccination effects on CD4 cells after COVID-19. Sequenced by immunoSEQ multiplex PCR; TCRdb stores in-frame clones only, minus some. The sample consists of about 28,000 clones, less than 85% of them appearing once. Expansion of antigen-specific CD4+ T cells with viral peptide pools was carried out by the ViraFEST assay before sequencing. Isolation of CD4+ T cells took place after about nine days of culture. Participants were given two doses of BNT162b2 or mRNA-1273 vaccine. Their antigens are not known. The starting material was CD4+ T cells from PBMCs cultured with HCoV-NL63 spike peptides, obtained after COVID-19 vaccination. These receptors came from a human donor who received a COVID-19 vaccine.

This clone came up a few times. V and J are TRBV19 and TRBJ1-5; 8 positions agree with TRBD1. The germline V gene encodes CDR1 LNHDA and CDR2 SQIVND (reference sequence). V shed 5 bases, J shed 10 bases, and the junction held 7 bases outside the gene matches. This CDR3 comprises 13 residues. CDR3 sequence (DNA): TGTGCCAGTAGTCCCCAGGGGGCATTACCCCAGCATTTT. Translated, it gives CASSPQGALPQHF.

This clone was counted a few times. This sequence joins TRBV30 and TRBJ2-7; 11 positions match TRBD1. Germline V lookup: CDR1 GTSNPN, CDR2 SVGIG (reference sequence). Trimming at V came to 2 bases and at J to 10 bases, leaving 4 bases not matched to a gene. The CDR3 length is 12 residues. CDR3 loop: CAWSRTGGDQYF. The CDR3 region has the DNA TGTGCCTGGAGTCGGACAGGGGGCGATCAGTACTTC. Full variable domain (outside the CDR3, taken from reference TRBV30 and TRBJ2-7): SQTIHQWPATLVQPVGSPLSLECTVEGTSNPNLYWYRQAAGRGLQLLFYSVGIGQISSEVPQNLSASRPQDRQFILSSKKLLLSDSGFYLCAWSRTGGDQYFGPGTRLTVT.

This clone has only a few counts. This chain links TRBV19 with TRBJ1-5; 9 bases line up with TRBD1. Germline loops: CDR1 LNHDA, CDR2 SQIVND (reference sequence). The CDR3 is 17 residues long. V was pared by 4 bases and J by 5 bases, with 12 bases of the junction left unmatched. CDR3 sequence reads: CASSTRGTGKGYQPQHF. CDR3 sequence (DNA): TGTGCCAGTAGTACGCGGGGGACAGGGAAAGGGTATCAGCCCCAGCATTTT.

J is TRBJ1-3 and V is TRBV5-1, with D possibly TRBD1 on 6 matching bases. This CDR3 is 17 amino acids long. CDR1 is SGHRS, CDR2 YFSETQ, per germline. The ends were cut back, 3 bases at V and 0 bases at J, with 16 bases in the middle. The CDR3 sequence: CASSSGARTVSGNTIYF. CDR3 bases: TGCGCCAGCAGCTCGGGGGCGCGGACGGTCTCTGGAAACACCATATATTTT.

The rearrangement links TRBV15 to TRBJ1-5, with D unresolved. Germline-derived CDR1 and CDR2 are LNHNV and YYDKDF (reference sequence). This CDR3 contains 14 residues. Between the trimmed V and J ends, which lost 1 base and 2 bases, there was a span of 6 bases. The CDR3 DNA reads as TGTGCCACCAGCAGAGTTCCGGGCAATCAGCCCCAGCATTTT. This codes for CATSRVPGNQPQHF.

This chain joins TRBV11-2 and TRBJ1-4, with TRBD1 matching over 9 bases. The germline gives CDR1 SGHAT, CDR2 FQNNGV. Unmatched junction bases numbered 12, after V lost 4 bases and J lost 6 bases. The CDR3 is 17 residues long. The CDR3 sequence: CASSSYRDRVKYEKLFF. For the CDR3, the DNA is TGTGCCAGCAGCTCCTACCGGGACAGGGTGAAGTATGAAAAACTGTTTTTT.

This clone was recorded only once. This chain's CDR3 is CASRPTGDSPLHF. CDR3 DNA: TGTGCCAGCAGACCTACAGGGGATTCACCCCTCCACTTT. The chain has TRBV6-5 and TRBJ1-6; TRBD1 matches 7 bases. From germline, CDR1 is MNHEY and CDR2 SVGAGI. The CDR3 extends over 13 amino acids. V lost 6 bases to trimming and J lost 8 bases; unmatched junction nucleotides: 4.

V usage is TRBV7-9 and J usage is TRBJ2-7, with D tentatively TRBD1 (6 bases). V was pared by 5 bases and J by 3 bases, with 11 bases between. From germline, CDR1 is SEHNR and CDR2 FQNEAQ (reference sequence). The CDR3 extends over 13 amino acids. The CDR3 here is CASSMDSYYEQYF. CDR3 bases: TGTGCCAGCAGCATGGACAGTTACTACGAGCAGTACTTC.

The genes are TRBV5-4 and TRBJ1-1, with D perhaps matching TRBD1 (6 bases). The germline V gene has CDR1 SGHNT and CDR2 YYREEE (reference sequence). This CDR3 contains 15 residues. The V end lost 0 bases, the J end lost 2 bases, and 11 bases lay between the germline ends. The CDR3 loop is CASSLVNRANTEAFF. CDR3 nucleotide sequence: TGTGCCAGCAGCTTGGTTAACAGGGCTAACACTGAAGCTTTCTTT.

The chain is built from TRBV10-3 and TRBJ1-5, with TRBD1 matching over 8 bases. The germline V gene has CDR1 ENHRY and CDR2 SYGVKD. Trimming removed 6 bases from V and 4 bases from J; junction bases left unmatched: 5. The CDR3 totals 14 residues. The CDR3 protein is CAISGTGRNQPQHF. CDR3 in DNA: TGTGCCATCAGCGGGACAGGTAGAAATCAGCCCCAGCATTTT.

The chain recombines TRBV5-4 with TRBJ1-2; D unclear. The CDR3 spans 14 residues. Trimming shortened V by 4 bases and J by 2 bases, and 12 bases separated the two germline ends. Germline CDR1 is SGHNT and CDR2 is YYREEE (reference sequence). Written as DNA, the CDR3 is TGTGCCAGCAGCCGTATGGACCGGAACTATGGCTACACCTTC. Translating gives CASSRMDRNYGYTF.

The genes are TRBV6-1 and TRBJ1-1, with a possible D match to TRBD1 (6 bases). The germline gives CDR1 MNHNS, CDR2 SASEGT. V lost 1 base and J lost 4, with 16 bases in between. The CDR3 covers 16 residues. The CDR3 region is CASSEGGRGRFTEAFF. Here the CDR3 DNA reads TGTGCCAGCAGTGAAGGTGGCAGGGGTAGGTTCACTGAAGCTTTCTTT.

V usage is TRBV9 and J usage is TRBJ2-3; 10 nucleotides agree with TRBD2. The CDR3 contains 15 residues. CDR1 and CDR2 (germline): SGDLS, YYNGEE. The J segment lost 4 bases and the V segment lost 4 bases, leaving 6 bases of the junction unmatched. CDR3 coding DNA: TGTGCCAGCAGCTTTTCTAGCGGGGGCGCAGATACGCAGTATTTT. Protein: CASSFSSGGADTQYF.

This chain uses TRBV19 with TRBJ2-1, with a weak D call TRBD2 (6 bases). Trimming stripped 5 bases from V and 7 bases from J, with 12 bases between. The V gene's germline CDR1 is LNHDA and CDR2 SQIVND (reference sequence). The length of the CDR3 is 13 residues. CDR3: CASSANSGNEQFF. The CDR3 bases are TGTGCCAGTAGTGCGAATAGCGGAAATGAGCAGTTCTTC. The full variable domain, its missing parts supplied by reference TRBV19 and TRBJ2-1, is DGGITQSPKYLFRKEGQNVTLSCEQNLNHDAMYWYRQDPGQGLRLIYYSQIVNDFQKGDIAEGYSVSREKKESFPLTVTSAQKNPTAFYLCASSANSGNEQFFGPGTRLTVL.

The chain couples TRBV30 to TRBJ2-1; the match to TRBD1 covers 7 bases. The CDR3 extends over 12 amino acids. Germline CDR1 GTSNPN, CDR2 SVGIG (reference sequence). Trimming cost V 5 bases and J 9 bases; bases outside gene matches: 7. CDR3 sequence: CAWDREPGEQFF. The CDR3 DNA is TGTGCCTGGGACAGGGAACCCGGTGAGCAGTTCTTC.

This chain uses TRBV6-6 with TRBJ1-2, with D unclear. Germline lookup yields CDR1 MNHNY and CDR2 SVGAGI (reference sequence). The CDR3 sequence is 13 residues long. V was shortened by 6 bases and J by 3 bases, with 11 bases between the two germline ends. CDR3 nucleotide sequence: TGTGCCAGCAGCCAAGATGGGGACTATGGCTACACCTTC. Translated: CASSQDGDYGYTF.

CDR3 in amino acids: CASSNGRQETQYF. CDR3 nucleotides: TGTGCCAGTAGTAATGGCAGACAAGAGACCCAGTACTTC. This chain joins TRBV19 and TRBJ2-5; the D is unclear. The germline V gene encodes CDR1 LNHDA and CDR2 SQIVND (reference sequence). There are 13 residues in the CDR3. Trimming cost V 4 bases and J 2 bases, with 8 bases left between them.

The chain carries TRBV19 and TRBJ1-2; D gene unclear. V was trimmed by 4 bases and J by 8 bases, leaving 17 bases between them. The CDR3 spans 14 residues. The V gene's germline CDR1 is LNHDA and CDR2 SQIVND (reference sequence). The CDR3 region is CASSTSPTQSGYTF. The CDR3 DNA is TGTGCCAGTAGTACATCCCCCACCCAGTCGGGCTACACCTTC.

This clone occurred a few times. The chain employs TRBV5-1 and TRBJ2-7; 10 bases are shared with TRBD1. The CDR3 runs 19 residues. In germline, CDR1 is SGHRS, CDR2 YFSETQ. Trimming took 5 bases from V and 2 from J; bases not matched to a gene: 19. In DNA form, the CDR3 reads TGCGCCAGCAGACAAACACACCCGCTTCGACAGGGGGCAACCTACGAGCAGTACTTC. Translated, it gives CASRQTHPLRQGATYEQYF.

The V call is TRBV18, the J call TRBJ2-4, with D possibly TRBD2 on 6 matching bases. The CDR3 covers 14 residues. Germline values: CDR1 KGHSH, CDR2 LQKENI. V was cut by 6 bases and J by 1 base, with 10 bases left in between. The CDR3, as DNA: TGTGCCAGCTCGGGGGGAATGGCCAAAAACATTCAGTACTTC. Encoded protein: CASSGGMAKNIQYF.

V gene TRBV5-1 combines with J gene TRBJ2-1; 15 bases fit TRBD2. Germline V gene sequence: CDR1 SGHRS, CDR2 YFSETQ. The CDR3 runs 15 residues. Trimming took 5 bases from V and 8 from J; bases not matched to a gene: 5. The CDR3 sequence: CASRSGLAGGDEQFF. The CDR3 region has the DNA TGCGCCAGCAGGTCAGGACTAGCGGGGGGGGATGAGCAGTTCTTC.

The chain links TRBV4-1 to TRBJ2-7; unclear D gene. Germline assignment: CDR1 MGHRA and CDR2 YSYEKL. Trimming stripped 3 bases from V and 0 bases from J, with 6 bases between. This CDR3 comprises 13 residues. DNA of the CDR3: TGCGCCAGCAGCCACTTACGCTCCTACGAGCAGTACTTC. Translation: CASSHLRSYEQYF.

V and J are TRBV7-2 and TRBJ2-7, with TRBD1 identical over 11 bases. This CDR3 has 15 amino acids. V shed 1 base, J shed 3 bases, and the junction held 2 bases outside the gene matches. Looked up from germline, CDR1 is SGHTA and CDR2 is FQGNSA. The CDR3 region is CASSLGGQGVYEQYF. CDR3 sequence (DNA): TGTGCCAGCAGCTTAGGGGGACAGGGGGTCTACGAGCAGTACTTC.

The V call is TRBV4-2, the J call TRBJ2-7; TRBD1 agrees at 9 bases. CDR1 LGHNA and CDR2 YNFKEQ come from the germline V gene. With 1 base clipped from V and 6 bases from J, the junction kept 10 bases outside the gene matches. The CDR3 extends over 16 amino acids. CDR3 protein: CASSQVEVTGGSEQYF. DNA of the CDR3: TGTGCCAGCAGCCAAGTTGAGGTTACAGGGGGCAGCGAGCAGTACTTC.

V is TRBV3-1 (or the pseudogene TRBV3-2) and J is TRBJ2-3, with 7 positions matching TRBD2. CDR1 LGHDT and CDR2 YNNKEL come from the germline V gene (reference sequence). Trimming removed 0 bases from V and 6 bases from J; junction bases left unmatched: 9. The CDR3 is 16 residues long. CDR3 amino acids: CASSQDIGLVGDTQYF. CDR3 sequence (DNA): TGTGCCAGCAGCCAAGATATTGGACTAGTGGGGGATACGCAGTATTTT.

The table lists this clone with a few counts. The gene calls are TRBV3-1 (or the pseudogene TRBV3-2) and TRBJ2-7; the D gene is possibly TRBD2 (6 bases). Per the germline V gene, CDR1 is LGHDT and CDR2 is YNNKEL (reference sequence). The CDR3 runs 16 residues. V lost 0 bases and J 3 bases, leaving 15 bases between the germline ends. The CDR3 sequence: CASSQESSGLYYEQYF. CDR3 DNA sequence: TGTGCCAGCAGCCAAGAGAGCAGCGGGCTCTACTACGAGCAGTACTTC.

The J gene is TRBJ2-3, the V gene TRBV13; D not resolved. The V and J ends lost 3 bases and 0 bases respectively, with 10 bases between them. The germline V gene encodes CDR1 PRHDT and CDR2 FYEKMQ (reference sequence). The CDR3 extends over 15 amino acids. Written as DNA, the CDR3 is TGTGCCAGCAGCTTCGCAACACCTAGCACAGATACGCAGTATTTT. Encoded protein: CASSFATPSTDTQYF.

This clone was found once. The V call is TRBV4-1, the J call TRBJ2-4; 9 bases map to TRBD1. Unmatched junction bases numbered 6, after V lost 2 bases and J lost 4 bases. The germline gives CDR1 MGHRA, CDR2 YSYEKL. The CDR3 has 16 residues. CDR3 in amino acids: CASSQMTGGGKNIQYF. The DNA of the CDR3 is TGCGCCAGCAGCCAAATGACAGGGGGAGGTAAAAACATTCAGTACTTC.

By sample share, this clone is medium-sized. The V gene is TRBV10-3, the J gene TRBJ1-3; D gene uncertain. Trimming left V 4 bases short and J 4 bases short, with 17 bases between. Germline CDR1 reads ENHRY; CDR2 reads SYGVKD. The CDR3 totals 16 residues. The CDR3 coding sequence is TGTGCCATCAGTGCGGACCTACGGAACGGGGGAAACACCATATATTTT. Amino acids: CAISADLRNGGNTIYF.

The chain recombines TRBV29-1 with TRBJ2-3; D is undetermined. CDR1 is SQVTM and CDR2 is ANQGSEA in the germline V gene. The CDR3 totals 10 residues. Trimming cost V 4 bases and J 4 bases, with 3 bases left between them. CDR3 DNA: TGCAGCGTTGGGGCAGATACGCAGTATTTT. This codes for CSVGADTQYF.